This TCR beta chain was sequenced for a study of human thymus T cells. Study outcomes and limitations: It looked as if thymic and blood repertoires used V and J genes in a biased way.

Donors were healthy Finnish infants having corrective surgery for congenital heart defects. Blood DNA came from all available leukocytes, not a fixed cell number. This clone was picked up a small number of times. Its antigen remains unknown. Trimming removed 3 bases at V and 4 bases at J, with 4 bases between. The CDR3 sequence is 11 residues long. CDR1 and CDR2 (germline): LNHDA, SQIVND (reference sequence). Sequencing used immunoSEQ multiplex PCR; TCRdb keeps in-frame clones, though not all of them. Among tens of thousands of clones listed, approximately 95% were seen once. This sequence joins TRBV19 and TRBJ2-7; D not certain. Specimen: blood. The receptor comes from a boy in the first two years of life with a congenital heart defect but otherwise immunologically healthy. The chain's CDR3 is CASSMGYEQYF. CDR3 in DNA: TGTGCCAGTAGTATGGGTTACGAGCAGTACTTC.